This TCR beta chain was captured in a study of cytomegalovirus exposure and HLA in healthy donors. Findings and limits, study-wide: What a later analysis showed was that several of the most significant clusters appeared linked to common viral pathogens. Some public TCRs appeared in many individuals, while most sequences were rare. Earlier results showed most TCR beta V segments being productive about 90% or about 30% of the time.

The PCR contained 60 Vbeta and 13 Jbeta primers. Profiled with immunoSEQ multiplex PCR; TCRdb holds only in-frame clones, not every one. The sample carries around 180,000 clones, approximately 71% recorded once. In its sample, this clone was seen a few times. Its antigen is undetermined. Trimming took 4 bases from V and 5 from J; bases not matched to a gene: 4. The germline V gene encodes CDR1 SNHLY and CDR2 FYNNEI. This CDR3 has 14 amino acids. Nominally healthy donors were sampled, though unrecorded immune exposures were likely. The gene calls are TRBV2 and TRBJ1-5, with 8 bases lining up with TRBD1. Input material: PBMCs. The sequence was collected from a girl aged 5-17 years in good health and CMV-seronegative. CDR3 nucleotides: TGTGCCAGCAGTGGGACAGGGCAGTATCAGCCCCAGCATTTT. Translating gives CASSGTGQYQPQHF.